The T cell receptor beta chain described here comes from a study of T cell repertoires in cytomegalovirus infection. Study-wide context: HLA-B-restricted CMV epitopes that are well studied, plus recently identified HLA-C-restricted ones, were used by the study. Public signatures in TCR beta pointed to CMV infection and matching HLA type.

TCRdb re-called the reads through MiXCR, storing one row per CDR3 protein. The sample has around 800,000 distinct CDR3 sequences, 32% seen once; the top ten hold around 12%. As concerns this clonotype: Its cognate antigen is unknown.

This clonotype was sampled from a human donor in good health (CMV status not recorded). Some clones in this sample may be carry-over from other donors' samples. Specimen: cultured CD8+ T cells from PBMCs, collected from culture after CMV antigen stimulation.

The DNA for the CDR3 is TGTGCCAGCAGTTGGACAGGGTACTCTGGGGCCAACGTCCTGACTTTC. As protein: CASSWTGYSGANVLTF. The chain carries TRBV6-2 or TRBV6-3 and TRBJ2-6; the match to TRBD1 covers 8 bases. Per germline, CDR1 MNHEY and CDR2 SVGEGT. V shed 4 bases and J 0 bases; nucleotides not matched to a gene: 2. CDR3 length: 16 residues.